This TCR beta chain emerged from a study of T-cell reconstitution after alpha-beta-depleted transplantation in children. This clonotype was seen at least ten times. The antigen is undetermined. Preparation of the TCRbeta library was carried out with unique molecular identifiers. MiXCR, applied by TCRdb to the PCR reads, yields one record per CDR3 protein. The sample shows 200,000 or so distinct CDR3 sequences, approximately 6% of them seen only once. Germline V lookup: CDR1 KGHDR, CDR2 SFDVKD. The CDR3 runs 16 residues. Deletions cut 5 bases from V and 2 bases from J, with 16 bases between. Findings and limits, study-wide: At day 60, the high TCRbeta diversity found in some patients originated from recipient T cells and thymic progenitors that had survived. Reportedly, roughly two months post-transplant, alpha-beta T cells arose from several hundred expanded graft clones. From newly produced T cells came most of the T-cell counts and diversity one year after transplant.

Source: PBMCs, taken before TCRalphabeta/CD19-depleted stem cell transplant. The rearrangement links TRBV24-1 to TRBJ2-3; D remains ambiguous. The source of this sequence is a girl less than two years old with combined immunodeficiency, due to receive a stem cell transplant. CDR3 nucleotides: TGTGCCACCAGTGCCCCATTTCTGGCGGACACAGATACGCAGTATTTT. Its protein is CATSAPFLADTDTQYF.